This T cell receptor beta chain was retrieved from a study of human T cells and chemical hapten exposure. Germline values: CDR1 LNHDA, CDR2 SQIVND (reference sequence). V was pared by 4 bases and J by 4 bases, with 8 bases between. CDR3 length equals 13 residues. The library tagged each cDNA molecule with unique molecular identifiers. Per the authors' pipeline: Sample TCR totals centred on a median of approximately 96,000, ranging about 20,000 to 700,000. TCRdb used MiXCR to reprocess the RACE reads, holding one entry per CDR3 protein. TCRdb, rather than the study authors, made the V and J calls. The profile shows roughly 46,000 distinct CDR3 sequences, roughly 4.5% of them singletons. Stated time point: healthy volunteer bleed at 2 weeks. Sequencing started from total RNA isolated from unfractionated whole blood.

This chain joins TRBV19 and TRBJ1-5; tentatively, D is TRBD1 (5 bases). Sequencing was done on a sample of whole blood. The origin of this receptor is a human donor in good health. Some clones in this sample may be carry-over from other donors' samples. Written as DNA, the CDR3 is TGTGCCAGTAGTAACAGGATAAATCAGCCCCAGCATTTT. It is translated as CASSNRINQPQHF.